This T cell receptor (beta chain) was captured by sequencing in a study of regulatory T cells in long-lasting Graves disease. The time point is: newly diagnosed GD, antithyroid drugs for less than 3 months. Researchers made the TCR library from RNA that was extracted from PBMCs. According to the study, TCR beta libraries were built with iRepertoire HTBI primers and CDR3-region Arm-PCR. In TCRdb, the multiplex PCR reads were re-called with MiXCR into one record per CDR3 protein. This table holds 350,000 to 500,000 distinct CDR3 sequences, about 15% found once. This sample also appeared in a second study, on T cells in Graves' hyperthyroidism and ophthalmopathy. As that study records: First-round RT-PCR of the TCR CDR3 relied on the HTBI primer set.

The sequence derives from a woman aged 18-29 years with Graves disease. The material was peripheral blood mononuclear cells (PBMCs), obtained at new diagnosis, from a patient treated with antithyroid drugs.

The CDR3 sequence: CASSTTRGTYNEQFF. CDR3 nucleotides: TGTGCCAGCAGCACAACTAGGGGGACCTACAATGAGCAGTTCTTC. V is TRBV7-9 and J is TRBJ2-1, with D possibly being TRBD1 (6 bases). The length of the CDR3 is 15 residues. CDR1 is SEHNR, CDR2 FQNEAQ, per germline (reference sequence). V lost 5 bases to trimming and J lost 2 bases, with 13 bases between them.